The 23 T cell receptor beta chains in this list originate from one sample, sequenced in a study of cytomegalovirus exposure and HLA in healthy donors. Both 60 Vbeta primers and 13 Jbeta primers went into the PCR. Method: immunoSEQ multiplex PCR; TCRdb's copy keeps in-frame clones and lacks some. The sample has 100,000 to 120,000 clones, about 61% seen once. Input material: PBMCs. The receptor source for this set is a young man in good health and CMV-seropositive.

The chain couples TRBV4-2 to TRBJ2-5; 9 nucleotides align to TRBD2. Germline CDR1 reads LGHNA; CDR2 reads YNFKEQ. The CDR3 sequence is 16 residues long. J was trimmed by 1 base and V by 0 bases; bases with no gene match: 3. For the CDR3, the DNA is TGTGCCAGCAGCCAAGATGGACTAGCGCCCCAAGAGACCCAGTACTTC. Translation: CASSQDGLAPQETQYF.

The chain couples TRBV14 to TRBJ2-5; tentative D call: TRBD1 (6 bases). The CDR3 consists of 14 residues. V lost 3 bases to trimming and J lost 5 bases, with 13 bases between them. Germline V gene sequence: CDR1 SGHDN, CDR2 FVKESK. Here the CDR3 DNA reads TGTGCCAGCAGCCAGAACAGGGCTCAGGAGACCCAGTACTTC. It translates to CASSQNRAQETQYF.

This rearrangement joins TRBV5-4 to TRBJ2-5, with TRBD2 matching over 9 bases. The CDR3 sequence is 17 residues long. The V and J ends lost 5 bases and 5 bases, in that order; junction bases with no gene match: 16. In germline, CDR1 is SGHNT, CDR2 YYREEE (reference sequence). CDR3 amino acids: CASSMEALAGMGETQYF. CDR3 DNA sequence: TGTGCCAGCAGTATGGAGGCGCTAGCGGGGATGGGGGAGACCCAGTACTTC.

This clone was detected only a few times. In the same sample, other DNA sequences code for this CDR3. The chain joins TRBV7-2 to TRBJ1-5; D gene ambiguous. Germline V gene data show CDR1 as SGHTA and CDR2 as FQGNSA. Between the trimmed V and J ends, which lost 5 bases and 0 bases, there was a span of 5 bases. The CDR3 spans 13 residues. CDR3 protein: CASSPYSNQPQHF. For the CDR3, the DNA is TGTGCCAGCAGCCCGTATAGCAATCAGCCCCAGCATTTT.

The chain recombines TRBV6-4 with TRBJ2-4, with 7 bases matching TRBD2. The CDR3 is made up of 15 amino acids. J lost 7 bases, V lost 3 bases, and 9 bases had no gene match. Germline V gene sequence: CDR1 MRHNA, CDR2 SNTAGT. The CDR3: CASSEMAGEGNIQYF. In DNA, the CDR3 is TGTGCCAGCAGTGAGATGGCGGGGGAGGGGAACATTCAGTACTTC.

The chain recombines TRBV5-1 with TRBJ2-5; TRBD1 might be the D (6 bases). The CDR3 sequence is 15 residues long. In germline, CDR1 is SGHRS, CDR2 YFSETQ. V was clipped by 9 bases and J by 7 bases, with 25 bases between them. The DNA of the CDR3 is TGCGCCACCTCAGCGACTGGGACACCCGAGGGGACCCAGTACTTC. Translated: CATSATGTPEGTQYF.

This rearrangement joins TRBV28 to TRBJ2-7; tentative D call: TRBD2 (6 bases). Germline values: CDR1 MDHEN, CDR2 SYDVKM. The germline V and J ends were trimmed by 6 bases and 2 bases, with 11 bases remaining between them. This CDR3 comprises 13 residues. The DNA of the CDR3 is TGTGCCAGCAGCCCCGGGACTCCCTACGAGCAGTACGTC. Encoded protein: CASSPGTPYEQYV.

The chain combines TRBV2 with TRBJ1-1; 9 nucleotides agree with TRBD1. The trim removed 7 bases at V and 5 bases at J, leaving 11 bases unmatched. CDR3 length: 15 residues. Germline values: CDR1 SNHLY, CDR2 FYNNEI. The CDR3 DNA reads as TGTGCCAGCACCGTAGAACAGGGGGCAAAAACTGAAGCTTTCTTT. It codes for CASTVEQGAKTEAFF.

This chain uses TRBV7-2 with TRBJ1-2, with 9 bases aligning to TRBD1. V was pared by 2 bases and J by 9 bases, with 7 bases of the junction left unmatched. There are 14 residues in the CDR3. In germline, CDR1 is SGHTA, CDR2 FQGNSA. The CDR3 region has the DNA TGTGCCAGCAGCTTACGACAGGGGGTGACGAGCTACACCTTC. It codes for CASSLRQGVTSYTF.

This chain uses TRBV6-1 with TRBJ1-5; D call uncertain. V lost 5 bases, J lost 4 bases, and 9 bases lay in between. This CDR3 comprises 13 residues. Germline values: CDR1 MNHNS, CDR2 SASEGT. CDR3 in DNA: TGTGCCAGCAGTCCCGACTGGAATCAGCCCCAGCATTTT. This encodes CASSPDWNQPQHF.

The V call is TRBV7-8, the J call TRBJ1-2; D not resolved. The V gene's germline CDR1 is SGHVS and CDR2 FQNEAQ. V lost 4 bases and J 8 bases, leaving 14 bases between the germline ends. This CDR3 contains 13 residues. The CDR3 DNA sequence: TGTGCCAGCAGCTCACGGACTCTGGGGGGCTACACCTTC. This sequence encodes CASSSRTLGGYTF. Full variable domain (missing parts from reference TRBV7-8 and TRBJ1-2): GAGVSQSPRYKVAKRGQDVALRCDPISGHVSLFWYQQALGQGPEFLTYFQNEAQLDKSGLPSDRFFAERPEGSVSTLKIQRTQQEDSAVYLCASSSRTLGGYTFGSGTRLTVV.

The rearrangement links TRBV28 to TRBJ1-4, with a weak D call TRBD1 (6 bases). The CDR3 consists of 17 residues. Germline CDR1 MDHEN, CDR2 SYDVKM. Trimming shortened V by 6 bases and J by 1 base, and 18 bases separated the two germline ends. The CDR3 spells CASSQAGGRRTNEKLFF. For the CDR3, the DNA is TGTGCCAGCAGCCAAGCGGGGGGGCGCCGAACTAATGAAAAACTGTTTTTT.

V gene TRBV15 combines with J gene TRBJ2-2, with 8 positions matching TRBD2. The CDR3 extends over 15 amino acids. Unmatched junction bases numbered 1, after V lost 0 bases and J lost 4 bases. Germline CDR1 and CDR2: LNHNV and YYDKDF (reference sequence). CDR3 nucleotides: TGTGCCACCAGCAGAGAGGCGGGGGGCACCGGGGAGCTGTTTTTT. Protein sequence: CATSREAGGTGELFF.

The chain joins TRBV9 to TRBJ1-3; D gene uncertain. Trimming took off 4 bases at V and 2 bases at J, with 13 bases between the two ends. The germline gives CDR1 SGDLS, CDR2 YYNGEE. The CDR3 has 15 residues. The CDR3 here is CASSPWSNAGNTIYF. The CDR3 DNA sequence: TGTGCCAGCAGCCCTTGGAGTAATGCTGGAAACACCATATATTTT.

This sequence joins TRBV28 and TRBJ1-1; D might be TRBD1 (6 bases). Germline loops: CDR1 MDHEN, CDR2 SYDVKM. Trimming took 2 bases from V and 4 from J, leaving 20 bases between them. This CDR3 has 17 amino acids. For the CDR3, the DNA is TGTGCCAGCAGTTTAAGGCCAACAGGGAAGGTGCTCACTGAAGCTTTCTTT. Encoded protein: CASSLRPTGKVLTEAFF.

The chain combines TRBV10-3 with TRBJ2-1; D is perhaps TRBD2 (6 bases). The CDR3 has 13 amino acids. The germline gives CDR1 ENHRY, CDR2 SYGVKD. Trimming cost V 4 bases and J 5 bases, with 9 bases left between them. CDR3 in DNA: TGTGCCATCAGTGGGGGACTGAACAATGAGCAGTTCTTC. Its protein is CAISGGLNNEQFF.

The V gene is TRBV6-1, the J gene TRBJ2-2; weak D call: TRBD1 (6 bases). There are 18 residues in the CDR3. The ends were cut back, 4 bases at V and 4 bases at J, with 22 bases in the middle. Germline CDR1 MNHNS, CDR2 SASEGT. CDR3 nucleotides: TGTGCCAGCAGTGCCCCTTGGGGCAGGGGCATAGGCACCGGGGAGCTGTTTTTT. Amino acid sequence: CASSAPWGRGIGTGELFF.

This chain links TRBV5-1 with TRBJ2-7, with unresolved D. In germline, CDR1 is SGHRS, CDR2 YFSETQ. The CDR3 has 15 amino acids. Deletions cut 0 bases from V and 5 bases from J, with 15 bases between. CDR3 in amino acids: CASSLDYPGGHEQYF. The CDR3 DNA follows: TGCGCCAGCAGCTTGGATTATCCGGGTGGCCACGAGCAGTACTTC. Supplemented by reference TRBV5-1 and TRBJ2-7, the full variable domain reads KAGVTQTPRYLIKTRGQQVTLSCSPISGHRSVSWYQQTPGQGLQFLFEYFSETQRNKGNFPGRFSGRQFSNSRSEMNVSTLELGDSALYLCASSLDYPGGHEQYFGPGTRLTVT.

The V call is TRBV30, the J call TRBJ1-2; 7 bases line up with TRBD1. With 2 bases clipped from V and 7 bases from J, the junction kept 10 bases outside the gene matches. The CDR3 runs 14 residues. In germline, CDR1 is GTSNPN, CDR2 SVGIG (reference sequence). The CDR3 DNA sequence: TGTGCCTGGAGTCCACAGGGGCGCGGTCTTGGCTACACCTTC. Translating it yields CAWSPQGRGLGYTF.

There are a few counts of this clone. The rearrangement links TRBV4-2 to TRBJ2-2; no clear D. The CDR3 is made up of 12 amino acids. The germline V and J ends were trimmed by 4 bases and 4 bases, with 4 bases remaining between them. Germline V CDR1 and CDR2: LGHNA, YNFKEQ. As DNA, the CDR3 is TGTGCCAGCAGCCTTCGCACCGGGGAGCTGTTTTTT. This translates into CASSLRTGELFF.

The sample holds one count of this clone. V and J are TRBV2 and TRBJ1-1, with 7 bases lining up with TRBD1. The CDR3 length is 15 residues. Germline V gives CDR1 SNHLY, CDR2 FYNNEI. Losses at the gene ends were 4 bases for V and 4 bases for J; bases not matched to a gene: 9. DNA of the CDR3: TGTGCCAGCAGTGGAAACAGGGGAGGCGGCACTGAAGCTTTCTTT. This encodes CASSGNRGGGTEAFF.

The chain is built from TRBV5-1 and TRBJ1-2; 7 nucleotides line up with TRBD1. The length of the CDR3 is 15 residues. The germline V gene has CDR1 SGHRS and CDR2 YFSETQ. The J segment lost 4 bases and the V segment lost 0 bases, leaving 6 bases of the junction unmatched. CDR3 sequence: CASSLGGQWFYGYTF. The CDR3 region has the DNA TGCGCCAGCAGCTTGGGGGGACAGTGGTTCTATGGCTACACCTTC.

This clone has just a few counts. The chain carries TRBV7-9 and TRBJ2-3; 16 bases map to TRBD2. The ends lost 4 bases at V and 5 bases at J; junction bases unmatched: 9. The germline CDR1 and CDR2 sequences are SEHNR and FQNEAQ (reference sequence). CDR3 size: 18 residues. The DNA of the CDR3 is TGTGCCAGCAGCTCACCGGGACTAGCGGGGGGGCTAGGAGATACGCAGTATTTT. It codes for CASSSPGLAGGLGDTQYF. Supplemented by reference TRBV7-9 and TRBJ2-3, the full variable domain reads DTGVSQNPRHKITKRGQNVTFRCDPISEHNRLYWYRQTLGQGPEFLTYFQNEAQLEKSRLLSDRFSAERPKGSFSTLEIQRTEQGDSAMYLCASSSPGLAGGLGDTQYFGPGTRLTVL.